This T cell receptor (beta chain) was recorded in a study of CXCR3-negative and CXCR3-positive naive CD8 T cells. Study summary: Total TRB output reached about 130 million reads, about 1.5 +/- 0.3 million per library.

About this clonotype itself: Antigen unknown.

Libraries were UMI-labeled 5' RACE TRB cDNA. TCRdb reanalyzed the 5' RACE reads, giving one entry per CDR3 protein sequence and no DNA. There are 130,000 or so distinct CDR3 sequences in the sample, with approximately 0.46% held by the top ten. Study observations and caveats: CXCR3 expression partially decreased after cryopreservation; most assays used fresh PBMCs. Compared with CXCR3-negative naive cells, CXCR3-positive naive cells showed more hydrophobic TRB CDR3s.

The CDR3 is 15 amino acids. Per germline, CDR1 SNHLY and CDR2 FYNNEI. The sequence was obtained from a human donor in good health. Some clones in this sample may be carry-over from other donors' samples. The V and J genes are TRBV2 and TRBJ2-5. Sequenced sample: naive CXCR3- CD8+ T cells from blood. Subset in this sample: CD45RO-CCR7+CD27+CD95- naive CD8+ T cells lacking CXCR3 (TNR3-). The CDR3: CASNLLVGDQETQYF.